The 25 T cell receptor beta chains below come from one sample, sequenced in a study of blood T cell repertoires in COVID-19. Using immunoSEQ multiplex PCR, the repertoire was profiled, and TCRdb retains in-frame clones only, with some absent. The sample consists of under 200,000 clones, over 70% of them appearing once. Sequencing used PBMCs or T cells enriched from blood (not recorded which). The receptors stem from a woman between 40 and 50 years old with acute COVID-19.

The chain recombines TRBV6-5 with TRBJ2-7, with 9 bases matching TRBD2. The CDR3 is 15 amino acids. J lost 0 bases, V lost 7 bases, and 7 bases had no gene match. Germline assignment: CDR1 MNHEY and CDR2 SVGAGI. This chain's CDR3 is CASTRLADSSYEQYV. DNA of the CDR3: TGTGCCAGCACCCGACTAGCGGACAGCTCCTACGAGCAGTACGTC.

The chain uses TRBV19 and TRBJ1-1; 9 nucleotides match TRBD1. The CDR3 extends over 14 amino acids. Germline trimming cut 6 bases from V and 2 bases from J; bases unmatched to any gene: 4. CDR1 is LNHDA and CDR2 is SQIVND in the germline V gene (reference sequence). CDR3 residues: CASRWTGANTEAFF. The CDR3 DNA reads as TGTGCCAGTAGATGGACAGGGGCTAACACTGAAGCTTTCTTT.

This CDR3 reads CASSSQSGTGAETQYF. Written as DNA, the CDR3 is TGTGCCAGCAGCTCACAATCCGGGACGGGAGCAGAGACCCAGTACTTC. This chain uses TRBV11-3 with TRBJ2-5; D is perhaps TRBD2 (6 bases). CDR1 is SGHNT and CDR2 is YENEEA in the germline V gene. Trimming removed 4 bases at V and 4 bases at J, with 19 bases between. The CDR3 has 16 amino acids.

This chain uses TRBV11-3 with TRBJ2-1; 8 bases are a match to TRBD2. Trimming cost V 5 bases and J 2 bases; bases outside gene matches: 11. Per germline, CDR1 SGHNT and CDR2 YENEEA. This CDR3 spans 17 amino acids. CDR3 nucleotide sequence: TGTGCCAGCAGCCTCGAGGGACCTAGCGGGCCCTACAATGAGCAGTTCTTC. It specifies CASSLEGPSGPYNEQFF.

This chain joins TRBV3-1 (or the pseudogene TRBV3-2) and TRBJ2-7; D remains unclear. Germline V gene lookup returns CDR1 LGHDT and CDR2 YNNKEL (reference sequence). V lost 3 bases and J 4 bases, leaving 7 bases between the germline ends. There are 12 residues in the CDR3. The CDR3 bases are TGTGCCAGCAGCCATGACTCTTACGAGCAGTACTTC. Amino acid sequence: CASSHDSYEQYF.

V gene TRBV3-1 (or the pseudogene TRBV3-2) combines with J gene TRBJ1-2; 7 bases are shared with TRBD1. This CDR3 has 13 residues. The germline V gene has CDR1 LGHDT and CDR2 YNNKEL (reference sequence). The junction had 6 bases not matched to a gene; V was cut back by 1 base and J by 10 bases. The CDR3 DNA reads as TGTGCCAGCAGCCAAGGACAGGGACTAGACTACACCTTC. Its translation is CASSQGQGLDYTF.

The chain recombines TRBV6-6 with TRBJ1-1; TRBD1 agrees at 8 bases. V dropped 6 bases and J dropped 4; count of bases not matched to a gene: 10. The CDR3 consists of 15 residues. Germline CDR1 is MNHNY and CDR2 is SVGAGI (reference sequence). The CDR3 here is CASRPQGGTRTEAFF. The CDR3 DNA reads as TGTGCCAGCAGACCACAGGGGGGGACGCGCACTGAAGCTTTCTTT.

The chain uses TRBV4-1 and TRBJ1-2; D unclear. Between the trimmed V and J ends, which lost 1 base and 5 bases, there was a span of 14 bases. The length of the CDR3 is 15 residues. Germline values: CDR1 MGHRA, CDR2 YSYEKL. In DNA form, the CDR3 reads TGCGCCAGCAGCCAAGTTTATCAGGATAGTTATGGCTACACCTTC. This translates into CASSQVYQDSYGYTF.

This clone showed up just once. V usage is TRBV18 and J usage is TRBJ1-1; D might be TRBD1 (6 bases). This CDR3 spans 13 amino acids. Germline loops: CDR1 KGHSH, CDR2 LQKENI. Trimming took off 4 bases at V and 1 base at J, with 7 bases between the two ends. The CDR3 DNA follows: TGTGCCAGCTCACGGACAGCGAACACTGAAGCTTTCTTT. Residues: CASSRTANTEAFF.

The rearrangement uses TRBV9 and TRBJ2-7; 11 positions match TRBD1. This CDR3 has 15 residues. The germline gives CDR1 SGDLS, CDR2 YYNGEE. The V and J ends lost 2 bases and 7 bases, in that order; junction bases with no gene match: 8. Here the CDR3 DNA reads TGTGCCAGCAGCGTTTCTGGACAGGGGGCGGGTGAGCAGTACTTC. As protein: CASSVSGQGAGEQYF.

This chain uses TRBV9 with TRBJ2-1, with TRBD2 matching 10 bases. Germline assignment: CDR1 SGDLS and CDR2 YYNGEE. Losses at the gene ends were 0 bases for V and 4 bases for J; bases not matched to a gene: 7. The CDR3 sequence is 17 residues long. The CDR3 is CASSVGLAGAGYNEQFF. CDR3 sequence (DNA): TGTGCCAGCAGCGTAGGGCTAGCGGGAGCCGGATACAATGAGCAGTTCTTC.

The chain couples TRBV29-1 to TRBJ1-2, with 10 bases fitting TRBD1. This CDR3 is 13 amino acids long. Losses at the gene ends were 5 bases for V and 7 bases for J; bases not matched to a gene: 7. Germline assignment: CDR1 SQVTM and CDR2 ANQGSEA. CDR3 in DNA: TGCAGCGTTAGTGGACAGGGGGATAGTGGCTACACCTTC. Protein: CSVSGQGDSGYTF.

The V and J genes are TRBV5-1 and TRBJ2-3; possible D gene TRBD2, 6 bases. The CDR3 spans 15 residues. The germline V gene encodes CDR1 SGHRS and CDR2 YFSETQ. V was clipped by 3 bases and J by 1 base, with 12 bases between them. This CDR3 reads CASSWREIRTDTQYF. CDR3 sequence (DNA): TGCGCCAGCAGCTGGAGGGAAATTCGCACAGATACGCAGTATTTT.

Written as DNA, the CDR3 is TGTGCCAGCGCTCCCTCCGGGACAAGGCGGGAGACCCAGTACTTC. This codes for CASAPSGTRRETQYF. The genes are TRBV28 and TRBJ2-5; D perhaps matches TRBD1 (6 bases). V was clipped by 8 bases and J by 5 bases, with 21 bases between them. Germline V gene data show CDR1 as MDHEN and CDR2 as SYDVKM. This CDR3 has 15 amino acids.

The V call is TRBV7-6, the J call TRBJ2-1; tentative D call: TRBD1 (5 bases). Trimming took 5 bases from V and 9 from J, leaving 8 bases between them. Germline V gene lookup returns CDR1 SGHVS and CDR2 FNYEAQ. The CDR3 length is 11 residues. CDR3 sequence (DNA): TGTGCCAGCAGCGGGGCGAGTGAGCAGTTCTTC. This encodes CASSGASEQFF. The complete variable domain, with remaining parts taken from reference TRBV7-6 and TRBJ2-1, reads GAGVSQSPRYKVTKRGQDVALRCDPISGHVSLYWYRQALGQGPEFLTYFNYEAQQDKSGLPNDRFSAERPEGSISTLTIQRTEQRDSAMYRCASSGASEQFFGPGTRLTVL.

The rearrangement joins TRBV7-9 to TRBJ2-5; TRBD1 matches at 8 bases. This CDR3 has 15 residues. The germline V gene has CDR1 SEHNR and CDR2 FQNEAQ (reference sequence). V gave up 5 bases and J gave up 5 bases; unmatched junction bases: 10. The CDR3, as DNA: TGTGCCAGCAGCCCATACTTTGACAGGGGCGAGACCCAGTACTTC. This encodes CASSPYFDRGETQYF.

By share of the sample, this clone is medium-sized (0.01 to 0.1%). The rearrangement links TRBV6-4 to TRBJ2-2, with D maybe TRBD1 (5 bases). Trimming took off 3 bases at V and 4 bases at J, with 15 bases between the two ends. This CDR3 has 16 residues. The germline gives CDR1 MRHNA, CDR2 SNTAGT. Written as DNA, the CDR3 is TGTGCCAGCAGTGAGTATCCCGGACAAAGCACCGGGGAGCTGTTTTTT. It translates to CASSEYPGQSTGELFF.

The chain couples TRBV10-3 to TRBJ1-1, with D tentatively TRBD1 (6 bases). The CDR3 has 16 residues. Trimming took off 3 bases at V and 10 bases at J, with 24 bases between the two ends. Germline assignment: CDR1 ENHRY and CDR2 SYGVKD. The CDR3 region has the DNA TGTGCCATCAGTGACCACTGGGTCAGGGGCGCAACCAGAGCTTTCTTT. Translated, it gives CAISDHWVRGATRAFF.

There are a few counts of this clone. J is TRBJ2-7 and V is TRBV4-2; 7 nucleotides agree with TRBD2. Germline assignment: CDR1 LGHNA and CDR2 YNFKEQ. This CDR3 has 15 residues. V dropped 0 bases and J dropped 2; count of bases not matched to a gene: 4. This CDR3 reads CASSQEASGTYEQYF. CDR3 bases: TGTGCCAGCAGCCAAGAGGCCAGCGGGACCTACGAGCAGTACTTC.

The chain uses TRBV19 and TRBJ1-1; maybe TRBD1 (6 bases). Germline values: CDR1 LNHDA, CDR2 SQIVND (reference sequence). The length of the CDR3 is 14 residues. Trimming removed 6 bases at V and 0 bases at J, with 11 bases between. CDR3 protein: CASRDGQLNTEAFF. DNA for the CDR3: TGTGCCAGTAGGGACGGACAGTTGAACACTGAAGCTTTCTTT.

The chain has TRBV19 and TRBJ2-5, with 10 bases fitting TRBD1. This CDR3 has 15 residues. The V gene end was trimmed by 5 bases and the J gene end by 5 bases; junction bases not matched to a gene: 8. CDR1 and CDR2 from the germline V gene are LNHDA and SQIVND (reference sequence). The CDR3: CASSGTGTGVETQYF. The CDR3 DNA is TGTGCCAGTAGTGGAACCGGGACAGGGGTCGAGACCCAGTACTTC.

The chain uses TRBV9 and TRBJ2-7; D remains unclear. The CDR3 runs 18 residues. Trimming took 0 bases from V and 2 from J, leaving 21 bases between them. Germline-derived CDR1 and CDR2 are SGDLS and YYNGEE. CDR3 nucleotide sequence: TGTGCCAGCAGCGTAGTTATCAAATGTGCGGAGAAGGCCTACGAGCAGTACTTC. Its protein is CASSVVIKCAEKAYEQYF.

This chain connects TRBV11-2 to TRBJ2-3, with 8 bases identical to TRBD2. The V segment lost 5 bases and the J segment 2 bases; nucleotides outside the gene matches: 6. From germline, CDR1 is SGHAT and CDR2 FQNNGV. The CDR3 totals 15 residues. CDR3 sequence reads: CASSPSGSYTDTQYF. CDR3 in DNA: TGTGCCAGCAGCCCCAGCGGGAGTTACACAGATACGCAGTATTTT.

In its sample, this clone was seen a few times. For the CDR3, the DNA is TGTGCCAGCAGCTTATCCTCCGGGACAGGGGTTAGCTGGGACGAGCAGTACGTC. This translates into CASSLSSGTGVSWDEQYV. The chain is built from TRBV7-8 and TRBJ2-7; TRBD1 aligns across 10 bases. The CDR3 loop spans 18 amino acids. V dropped 2 bases and J dropped 5; count of bases not matched to a gene: 15. CDR1 and CDR2 from the germline V gene are SGHVS and FQNEAQ.

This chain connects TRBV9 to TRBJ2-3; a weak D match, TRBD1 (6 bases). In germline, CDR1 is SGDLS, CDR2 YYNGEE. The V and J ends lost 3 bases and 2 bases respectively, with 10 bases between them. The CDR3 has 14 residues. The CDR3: CASSEGQLTDTQYF. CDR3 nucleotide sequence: TGTGCCAGCAGCGAGGGACAACTCACAGATACGCAGTATTTT.